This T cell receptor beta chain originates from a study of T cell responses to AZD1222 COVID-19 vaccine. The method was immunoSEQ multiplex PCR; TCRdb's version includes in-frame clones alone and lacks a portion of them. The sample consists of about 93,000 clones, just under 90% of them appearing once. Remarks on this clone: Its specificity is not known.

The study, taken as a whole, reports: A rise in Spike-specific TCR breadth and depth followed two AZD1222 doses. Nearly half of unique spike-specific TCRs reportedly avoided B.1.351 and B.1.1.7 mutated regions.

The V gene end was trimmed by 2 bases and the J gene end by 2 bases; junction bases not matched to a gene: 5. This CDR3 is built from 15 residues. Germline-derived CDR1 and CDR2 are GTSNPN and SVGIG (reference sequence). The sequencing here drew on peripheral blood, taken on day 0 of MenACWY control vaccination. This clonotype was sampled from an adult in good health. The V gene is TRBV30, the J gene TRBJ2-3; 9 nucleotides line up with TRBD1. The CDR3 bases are TGTGCCTGGAGTCCTGACAGGGGGAACACAGATACGCAGTATTTT. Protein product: CAWSPDRGNTDTQYF.